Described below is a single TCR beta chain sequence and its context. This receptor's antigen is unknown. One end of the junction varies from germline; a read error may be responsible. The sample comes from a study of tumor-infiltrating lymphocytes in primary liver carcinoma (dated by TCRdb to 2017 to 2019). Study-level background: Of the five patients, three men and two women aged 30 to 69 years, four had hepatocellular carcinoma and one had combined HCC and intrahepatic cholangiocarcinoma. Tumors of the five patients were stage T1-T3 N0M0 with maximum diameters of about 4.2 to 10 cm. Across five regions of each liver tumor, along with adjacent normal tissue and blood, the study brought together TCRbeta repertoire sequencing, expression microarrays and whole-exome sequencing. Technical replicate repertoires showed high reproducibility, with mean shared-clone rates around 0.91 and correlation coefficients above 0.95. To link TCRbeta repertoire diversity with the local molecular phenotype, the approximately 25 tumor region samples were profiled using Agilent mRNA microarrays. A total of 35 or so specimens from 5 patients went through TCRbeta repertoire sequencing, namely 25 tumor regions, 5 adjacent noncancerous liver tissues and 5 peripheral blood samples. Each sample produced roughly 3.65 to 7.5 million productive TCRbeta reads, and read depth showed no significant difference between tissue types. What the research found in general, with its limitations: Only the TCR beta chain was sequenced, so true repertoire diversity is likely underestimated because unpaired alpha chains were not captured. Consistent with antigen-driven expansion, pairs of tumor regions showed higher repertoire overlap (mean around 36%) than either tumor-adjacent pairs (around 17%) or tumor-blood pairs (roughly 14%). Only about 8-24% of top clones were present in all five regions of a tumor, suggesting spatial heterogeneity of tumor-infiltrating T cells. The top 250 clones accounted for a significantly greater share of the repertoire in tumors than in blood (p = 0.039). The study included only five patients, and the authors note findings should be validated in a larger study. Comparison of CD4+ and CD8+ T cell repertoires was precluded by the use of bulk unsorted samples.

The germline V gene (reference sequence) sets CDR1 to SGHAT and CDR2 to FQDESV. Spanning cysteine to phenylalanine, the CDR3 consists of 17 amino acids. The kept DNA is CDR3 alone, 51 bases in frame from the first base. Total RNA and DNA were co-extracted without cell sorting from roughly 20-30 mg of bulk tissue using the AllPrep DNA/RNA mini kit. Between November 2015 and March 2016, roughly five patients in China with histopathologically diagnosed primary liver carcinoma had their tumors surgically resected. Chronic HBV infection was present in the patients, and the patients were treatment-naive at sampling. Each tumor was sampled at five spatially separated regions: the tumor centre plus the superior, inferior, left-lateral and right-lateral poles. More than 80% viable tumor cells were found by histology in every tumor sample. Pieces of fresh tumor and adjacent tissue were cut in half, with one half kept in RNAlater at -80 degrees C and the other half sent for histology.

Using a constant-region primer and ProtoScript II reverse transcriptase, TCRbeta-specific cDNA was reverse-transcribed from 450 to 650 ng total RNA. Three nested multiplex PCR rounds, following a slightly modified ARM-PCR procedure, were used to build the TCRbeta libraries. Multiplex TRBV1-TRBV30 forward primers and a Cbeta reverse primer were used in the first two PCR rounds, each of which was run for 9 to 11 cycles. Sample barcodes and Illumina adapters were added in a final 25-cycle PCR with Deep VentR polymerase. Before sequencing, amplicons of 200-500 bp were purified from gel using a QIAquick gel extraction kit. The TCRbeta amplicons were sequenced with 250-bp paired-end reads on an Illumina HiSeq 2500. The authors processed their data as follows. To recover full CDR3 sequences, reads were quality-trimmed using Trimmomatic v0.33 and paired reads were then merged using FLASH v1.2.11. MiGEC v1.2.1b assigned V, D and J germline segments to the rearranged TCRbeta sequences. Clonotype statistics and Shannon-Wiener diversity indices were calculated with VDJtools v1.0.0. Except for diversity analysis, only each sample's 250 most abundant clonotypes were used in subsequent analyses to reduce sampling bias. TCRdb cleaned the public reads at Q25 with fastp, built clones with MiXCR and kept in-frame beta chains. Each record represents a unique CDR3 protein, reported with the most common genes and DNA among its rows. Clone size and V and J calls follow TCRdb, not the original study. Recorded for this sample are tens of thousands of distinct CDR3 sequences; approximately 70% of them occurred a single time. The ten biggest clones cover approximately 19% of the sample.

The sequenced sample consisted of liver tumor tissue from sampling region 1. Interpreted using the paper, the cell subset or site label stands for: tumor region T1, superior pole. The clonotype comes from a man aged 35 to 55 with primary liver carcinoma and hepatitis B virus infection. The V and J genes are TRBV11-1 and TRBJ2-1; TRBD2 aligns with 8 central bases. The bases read TGTGACAGCAGCCTGGGACCAGCGGGAGAACTTGACAATGAGCAGTTCTTC. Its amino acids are CDSSLGPAGELDNEQFF.